The 28 T cell receptor beta chains in this list originate from one sample, sequenced in a study of blood T cell repertoires in COVID-19. TCRdb's table, derived via immunoSEQ multiplex PCR, lists solely in-frame clones and lacks some. Among 130,000 to 150,000 clones listed, 70% to 90% were seen once. Sequenced sample: PBMCs or T cells enriched from blood (not recorded which). The origin of the receptors is a woman aged 25 to 39 with acute COVID-19.

The chain combines TRBV27 with TRBJ1-5, with 7 bases aligning to TRBD1. V shed 5 bases and J 1 base; nucleotides not matched to a gene: 8. The length of the CDR3 is 16 residues. The germline gives CDR1 MNHEY, CDR2 SMNVEV (reference sequence). CDR3 nucleotide sequence: TGTGCCAGCAGTCTAACAGGGGTAATGAGCAATCAGCCCCAGCATTTT. Its protein product is CASSLTGVMSNQPQHF.

V gene TRBV20-1 combines with J gene TRBJ1-1; 7 bases map to TRBD1. The V gene end was trimmed by 3 bases and the J gene end by 3 bases; junction bases not matched to a gene: 4. The CDR3 has 13 amino acids. Germline CDR1 is DFQATT and CDR2 is SNEGSKA (reference sequence). CDR3 protein: CSASKQGDTEAFF. In nucleotides, the CDR3 is TGCAGTGCTAGTAAGCAGGGGGACACTGAAGCTTTCTTT.

The chain couples TRBV19 to TRBJ2-3, with 10 bases matching TRBD2. From germline, CDR1 is LNHDA and CDR2 SQIVND (reference sequence). Germline trimming cut 6 bases from V and 2 bases from J; bases unmatched to any gene: 2. This CDR3 is 14 amino acids long. CDR3 nucleotide sequence: TGTGCCAGTAGGACTAGCGGGTACACAGATACGCAGTATTTT. Translated, it gives CASRTSGYTDTQYF.

The J gene is TRBJ1-2, the V gene TRBV6-6; TRBD1 matches at 9 bases. The V segment lost 6 bases and the J segment 7 bases; nucleotides outside the gene matches: 3. CDR3 size: 12 residues. Germline values: CDR1 MNHNY, CDR2 SVGAGI (reference sequence). CDR3 sequence: CASRGGQGGYTF. Here the CDR3 DNA reads TGTGCCAGCAGAGGGGGACAGGGTGGCTACACCTTC.

The V gene is TRBV5-4, the J gene TRBJ2-2, with TRBD2 matching over 8 bases. With 4 bases clipped from V and 4 bases from J, the junction kept 6 bases outside the gene matches. The CDR3 contains 15 residues. The germline V gene encodes CDR1 SGHNT and CDR2 YYREEE (reference sequence). CDR3 nucleotide sequence: TGTGCCAGCAGCCCGGGACTAGATCGCACCGGGGAGCTGTTTTTT. Translated: CASSPGLDRTGELFF.

This clone was seen a handful of times. The chain uses TRBV7-9 and TRBJ2-1, with TRBD1 as a possible D gene (5 bases). Trimming shortened V by 4 bases and J by 10 bases, and 8 bases separated the two germline ends. The germline gives CDR1 SEHNR, CDR2 FQNEAQ (reference sequence). The CDR3 consists of 11 residues. The CDR3 loop reads CASSWSGEQFF. DNA of the CDR3: TGTGCCAGCAGCTGGTCAGGGGAGCAGTTCTTC.

This sequence joins TRBV2 and TRBJ1-3, with D possibly being TRBD1 (6 bases). The CDR3 has 14 amino acids. In germline, CDR1 is SNHLY, CDR2 FYNNEI. Trimming stripped 2 bases from V and 3 bases from J, with 8 bases between. In DNA, the CDR3 is TGTGCCAGCAGTGAAACAGGGTATGGAAACACCATATATTTT. Translation gives CASSETGYGNTIYF.

This clone was seen more than once but under ten times. The chain employs TRBV3-1 (or the pseudogene TRBV3-2) and TRBJ1-2, with D possibly being TRBD1 (6 bases). CDR1 and CDR2 (germline): LGHDT, YNNKEL (reference sequence). This CDR3 has 15 amino acids. V was shortened by 1 base and J by 0 bases, with 9 bases between the two germline ends. CDR3 DNA sequence: TGTGCCAGCAGCCAAGGGACAGTTCCTAACTATGGCTACACCTTC. Amino acids: CASSQGTVPNYGYTF.

This clone was detected only once. This chain connects TRBV19 to TRBJ2-2; the D gene is possibly TRBD2 (6 bases). This CDR3 has 14 amino acids. In germline, CDR1 is LNHDA, CDR2 SQIVND (reference sequence). The V gene lost 10 bases and the J gene lost 1 base, with 13 bases spanning the gap. The CDR3 region has the DNA TGTGCCACCCTCCCCGGGAGGAACACCGGGGAGCTGTTTTTT. Residues: CATLPGRNTGELFF.

The chain combines TRBV5-1 with TRBJ2-1; tentative D call: TRBD2 (5 bases). The germline V gene has CDR1 SGHRS and CDR2 YFSETQ. This CDR3 has 17 amino acids. Trimming stripped 4 bases from V and 7 bases from J, with 24 bases between. As DNA, the CDR3 is TGCGCCAGCAGCCCGGGGATCCTAGCTATGGTCACTAATGAGCAGTTCTTC. This codes for CASSPGILAMVTNEQFF.

The chain combines TRBV4-3 with TRBJ2-3; 8 positions agree with TRBD1. This CDR3 spans 15 amino acids. Germline CDR1 LGHNA, CDR2 YSLEER. Trimming cost V 4 bases and J 2 bases; bases outside gene matches: 5. The DNA of the CDR3 is TGCGCCAGCAGCCGGGGACAGGCCTACACAGATACGCAGTATTTT. Its translation is CASSRGQAYTDTQYF.

The genes are TRBV30 and TRBJ2-7; TRBD2 matches 9 bases. V gave up 4 bases and J gave up 4 bases; unmatched junction bases: 5. Looked up from germline, CDR1 is GTSNPN and CDR2 is SVGIG (reference sequence). The CDR3 loop spans 13 amino acids. For the CDR3, the DNA is TGTGCCTGGAAAACGAGCGGGAGGTACGAGCAGTACTTC. This sequence encodes CAWKTSGRYEQYF.

CDR3 sequence (DNA): TGTGCCAGCAGCACAGGGGACCTCTATGGCTACACCTTC. It yields the protein CASSTGDLYGYTF. This rearrangement joins TRBV27 to TRBJ1-2; TRBD1 matches at 7 bases. This CDR3 region has 13 residues. The ends lost 6 bases at V and 4 bases at J; junction bases unmatched: 5. The V gene's germline CDR1 is MNHEY and CDR2 SMNVEV (reference sequence).

V usage is TRBV7-2 and J usage is TRBJ1-3, with D tentatively TRBD1 (5 bases). The V gene's germline CDR1 is SGHTA and CDR2 FQGNSA. V was shortened by 0 bases and J by 0 bases, with 12 bases between the two germline ends. The CDR3 runs to 17 residues. The CDR3 nucleotides read TGTGCCAGCAGCTTAGCGCTTTTGGGGGGCTCTGGAAACACCATATATTTT. Residues: CASSLALLGGSGNTIYF.

V is TRBV18 and J is TRBJ1-3; D gene uncertain. Germline-derived CDR1 and CDR2 are KGHSH and LQKENI. The V end was cut by 3 bases, the J end by 0 bases, with 9 bases between. CDR3 length equals 15 residues. CDR3 sequence reads: CASSPNQASGNTIYF. The CDR3 DNA reads as TGTGCCAGCTCACCGAACCAGGCCTCTGGAAACACCATATATTTT.

This chain joins TRBV11-2 and TRBJ2-7; D unresolved. The CDR3 extends over 13 amino acids. Deletions cut 2 bases from V and 9 bases from J, with 14 bases between. The V gene's germline CDR1 is SGHAT and CDR2 FQNNGV. This chain's CDR3 is CASSLSGQPGQYF. DNA for the CDR3: TGTGCCAGCAGCTTATCTGGGCAGCCTGGGCAGTACTTC.

The rearrangement uses TRBV3-1 (or the pseudogene TRBV3-2) and TRBJ2-5; 7 positions agree with TRBD2. This CDR3 contains 17 residues. J lost 0 bases, V lost 0 bases, and 7 bases had no gene match. Germline assignment: CDR1 LGHDT and CDR2 YNNKEL (reference sequence). The CDR3 spells CASSQEKLAPNQETQYF. DNA for the CDR3: TGTGCCAGCAGCCAAGAGAAACTAGCGCCTAACCAAGAGACCCAGTACTTC.

This CDR3 is CASSPSGDPSYEQYF. Written as DNA, the CDR3 is TGTGCCAGCTCACCGTCGGGGGACCCCTCCTACGAGCAGTACTTC. This chain joins TRBV18 and TRBJ2-7; a weak D match, TRBD2 (6 bases). Trimming cost V 3 bases and J 0 bases, with 12 bases left between them. The germline V gene encodes CDR1 KGHSH and CDR2 LQKENI. There are 15 residues in the CDR3.

Concerning this clone: A junction boundary mismatches the germline segment, possibly from a read error. CDR3 in amino acids: CASSTPQARQEAQYF. CDR3 DNA: TGTGCCAGCAGCACCCCACAGGCCCGCCAAGAGGCCCAGTACTTC. V gene TRBV11-3 combines with J gene TRBJ2-5, with a tentative D call TRBD1 (5 bases). The germline gives CDR1 SGHNT, CDR2 YENEEA. The CDR3 sequence is 15 residues long.

CDR3 in DNA: TGTGCCAGCAGTTGGTGGTCGGGCACCGGGGAGCTGTTTTTT. Translation gives CASSWWSGTGELFF. The chain couples TRBV27 to TRBJ2-2; D gene ambiguous. Germline V CDR1 and CDR2: MNHEY, SMNVEV (reference sequence). Trimming left V 4 bases short and J 4 bases short, with 10 bases between. The CDR3 has 14 amino acids.

The CDR3 protein is CASNPKGWDNSPLHF. The CDR3 bases are TGTGCCAGTAACCCCAAGGGGTGGGATAATTCACCCCTCCACTTT. The chain couples TRBV19 to TRBJ1-6, with a tentative D call TRBD1 (5 bases). CDR3 length equals 15 residues. Germline CDR1 reads LNHDA; CDR2 reads SQIVND (reference sequence). V lost 7 bases and J 5 bases, leaving 15 bases between the germline ends.

This chain joins TRBV28 and TRBJ2-7, with 11 bases matching TRBD2. The CDR3 is 15 amino acids. In germline, CDR1 is MDHEN, CDR2 SYDVKM. With 3 bases clipped from V and 2 bases from J, the junction kept 3 bases outside the gene matches. The CDR3 DNA reads as TGTGCCAGCAGTTTGGGGACTAGCGGACCCTACGAGCAGTACTTC. The encoded protein is CASSLGTSGPYEQYF. Filled out from reference TRBV28 and TRBJ2-7, the complete variable domain reads DVKVTQSSRYLVKRTGEKVFLECVQDMDHENMFWYRQDPGLGLRLIYFSYDVKMKEKGDIPEGYSVSREKKERFSLILESASTNQTSMYLCASSLGTSGPYEQYFGPGTRLTVT.

The V call is TRBV6-5, the J call TRBJ1-5, with D tentatively TRBD1 (5 bases). V lost 0 bases, J lost 8 bases, and 11 bases lay in between. Per the germline V gene, CDR1 is MNHEY and CDR2 is SVGAGI. This CDR3 spans 14 amino acids. CDR3 region: CASSYSGGWEPQHF. For the CDR3, the DNA is TGTGCCAGCAGTTACTCGGGGGGGTGGGAGCCCCAGCATTTT.

This clone has only a few counts. The chain joins TRBV28 to TRBJ1-6, with D possibly TRBD1 on 6 matching bases. Between the trimmed V and J ends, which lost 6 bases and 3 bases, there was a span of 15 bases. The germline V gene has CDR1 MDHEN and CDR2 SYDVKM. The CDR3 has 16 residues. The CDR3 coding sequence is TGTGCCAGCAGATCCGGACAGTTGATCTATAATTCACCCCTCCACTTT. Translating gives CASRSGQLIYNSPLHF.

The chain employs TRBV25-1 and TRBJ1-1; possibly TRBD1 for D (6 bases). The V end was cut by 4 bases, the J end by 0 bases, with 18 bases between. CDR3 length equals 17 residues. CDR1 and CDR2 (germline): MGHDK, SYGVNS. CDR3 bases: TGTGCCAGCAGTGGAGTCGACAGGTACTACATGAACACTGAAGCTTTCTTT. As protein: CASSGVDRYYMNTEAFF.

J is TRBJ2-1 and V is TRBV6-2 or TRBV6-3; TRBD2 agrees at 12 bases. This CDR3 contains 20 residues. Trimming at V came to 2 bases and at J to 8 bases, leaving 19 bases not matched to a gene. Looked up from germline, CDR1 is MNHEY and CDR2 is SVGEGT. This CDR3 reads CASSYGPLAGGPRINYEQFF. CDR3 DNA: TGTGCCAGCAGTTACGGGCCACTAGCGGGAGGCCCTAGAATTAACTATGAGCAGTTCTTC.

This chain joins TRBV5-1 and TRBJ1-1; D remains unclear. Germline V gene lookup returns CDR1 SGHRS and CDR2 YFSETQ. This CDR3 contains 15 residues. Trimming cost V 5 bases and J 4 bases, with 18 bases left between them. The CDR3: CASSFLEGYGTEAFF. In nucleotides, the CDR3 is TGCGCCAGCAGTTTTCTAGAGGGATACGGCACTGAAGCTTTCTTT. Combining the CDR3 with reference TRBV5-1 and TRBJ1-1 gives the whole variable domain KAGVTQTPRYLIKTRGQQVTLSCSPISGHRSVSWYQQTPGQGLQFLFEYFSETQRNKGNFPGRFSGRQFSNSRSEMNVSTLELGDSALYLCASSFLEGYGTEAFFGQGTRLTVV.

V gene TRBV9 combines with J gene TRBJ2-3, with 9 bases identical to TRBD2. The CDR3 has 16 residues. CDR1 is SGDLS and CDR2 is YYNGEE in the germline V gene. V lost 4 bases to trimming and J lost 2 bases; unmatched junction nucleotides: 8. The CDR3 nucleotides are TGTGCCAGCAGCCCGACCGGGACTAGCCCCACAGATACGCAGTATTTT. This encodes CASSPTGTSPTDTQYF.